Listed below are T cell receptor beta chains from one sample, sequenced in a study of shared clonotypes between healthy human individuals. This table comes from immunoSEQ multiplex PCR, and its TCRdb copy is limited to in-frame clones, with some not included. The data show approximately 2.3 million clones, more than 80% seen once. The sample taken for sequencing was naive CD4+ T cells from PBMCs. The receptors were sampled from a young man in good health. Some clones in this sample may be carry-over from other donors' samples. Each CDR3 is given with its conserved first and last residue. The order of the fields is clone size, J gene, D gene, V gene, CDR3 DNA, CDR3 protein. A D gene is named only where the DNA matches it firmly. Where a row states a size, it is once, few, many or the class of an expanded clone; other rows omit it.

>.|TRBJ2-2|TRBD1|TRBV27
TGTGCCAGCAGTTCTAAGAGTGACAGGGTCTACACCGGGGAGCTGTTTTTT
CASSSKSDRVYTGELFF
>.|TRBJ1-5|.|TRBV6-5
TGTGCCAGCAGTTACTCCCGGGATCAGCCCCAGCATTTT
CASSYSRDQPQHF
>.|TRBJ1-4|.|TRBV4-1
TGCGCCACCTCCTCGGCGGGGGCCCCAACTAATGAAAAACTGTTTTTT
CATSSAGAPTNEKLFF
>.|TRBJ2-1|TRBD2|TRBV4-2
TGTGCCAGCAGCCAAGCAAGCCAGCGGGGTCACAATGAGCAGTTCTTC
CASSQASQRGHNEQFF
>.|TRBJ2-3|TRBD2|TRBV29-1
TGCAGCGTTTGGACGGGGGAACTAGCGGAGGAGGGGACAGATACGCAGTATTTT
CSVWTGELAEEGTDTQYF
>.|TRBJ2-2|.|TRBV6-5
TGTGCCAGTACGACTCGGTCCGGGGAGCTGTTTTTT
CASTTRSGELFF
>.|TRBJ1-5|.|TRBV28
TGTGCCAGCAGTTTTTTAGGGACGCAGCCCCAGCATTTT
CASSFLGTQPQHF
>.|TRBJ1-3|.|TRBV28
TGTGCCAGCAGTCCCCACGGGGCCTCTGGAAACACCATATATTTT
CASSPHGASGNTIYF
>.|TRBJ2-7|.|TRBV6-1
TGTGCCAGCAGTGAAGTCGCGTCGGGGGCGTTCTCCTACGAGCAGTACTTC
CASSEVASGAFSYEQYF
>.|TRBJ2-7|.|TRBV28
TGTGCCAGCAGTTATCTGGACAGAACCTACGAGCAGTACTTC
CASSYLDRTYEQYF
>few|TRBJ2-7|.|TRBV5-6
TGTGCCAGCAGCTTGGGGGCGGAAAGCTCCTACGAGCAGTACTTC
CASSLGAESSYEQYF
>.|TRBJ1-2|TRBD1|TRBV27
TGTGCCAGCAGTATGGGGACAGGGGGCGTTGGCTACACCTTC
CASSMGTGGVGYTF
>.|TRBJ1-2|.|TRBV6-6
TGTGCCAGCAGTTACGAGGGGGTGGGAGGCTACACCTTC
CASSYEGVGGYTF
>.|TRBJ1-2|.|TRBV6-5
TGTGCCAGCAGTTACGGATTAGGGACACGAAATGGCTACACCTTC
CASSYGLGTRNGYTF
>.|TRBJ2-1|.|TRBV7-6
TGTGCCAGCAGCTTCCTAGGGGCAGGGTCCTACAATGAGCAGTTCTTC
CASSFLGAGSYNEQFF
>.|TRBJ1-2|.|TRBV5-1
TGCGCCAGCTCCACAGGTGGAGAGGGGTATGGCTACACCTTC
CASSTGGEGYGYTF
>.|TRBJ1-1|.|TRBV30
TGTGCCTGGAGTGTACAGGTAACTGAAGCTTTCTTT
CAWSVQVTEAFF
>.|TRBJ1-4|.|TRBV9
TGTGCCAGCAGCGCTACGTACAGGGAAACTAATGAAAAACTGTTTTTT
CASSATYRETNEKLFF
>.|TRBJ2-7|.|TRBV7-9
TGTGCCAGCACCTTCGGGTACGAGCAGTACTTC
CASTFGYEQYF
>.|TRBJ2-7|.|TRBV7-2
TGTGCCAGCAGTCTTAGGTCCAAGGGGCTTGAGCAGTACTTC
CASSLRSKGLEQYF
>.|TRBJ2-1|.|TRBV7-3
TGTGCCAGCAGCTTGCTTAACCGGGCAGATTACAATGAGCAGTTCTTC
CASSLLNRADYNEQFF
>.|TRBJ2-7|TRBD1|TRBV5-1
TGCGCCAGCAGTACCGGGACAGGGGGACGCGAGCAGTACTTC
CASSTGTGGREQYF
>.|TRBJ2-1|TRBD1|TRBV18
TGTGCCAGCGTCGGGACAGGGCGCAATGAGCAGTTCTTC
CASVGTGRNEQFF
>.|TRBJ1-2|TRBD1|TRBV5-6
TGTGCCAGCAGACCGACAGGGGGAGTAGTGGACTATGGCTACACCTTC
CASRPTGGVVDYGYTF
>.|TRBJ2-5|.|TRBV19
TGTGCCAGTAGTATAGGGGGTCGGTCTGAGACCCAGTACTTC
CASSIGGRSETQYF
>.|TRBJ2-3|.|TRBV5-8
TGTGCCAGCAGCTTGGTGGGGCAGGGCACAGATACGCAGTATTTT
CASSLVGQGTDTQYF
>.|TRBJ2-3|.|TRBV5-4
TGTGCCAGCAGCTTGGCCGAGAACACAGATACGCAGTATTTT
CASSLAENTDTQYF
>.|TRBJ2-3|.|TRBV7-6
TGTGCCAGCAGCCTCATTTCAGATACGCAGTATTTT
CASSLISDTQYF